These T cell receptor beta chains were read from a single sample in a study of CD8+CD57+ T cells in acquired aplastic anemia. TCRdb reprocessed the reads via MiXCR and lists one record per CDR3 protein. Among around 180,000 distinct CDR3 sequences listed, about 60% were seen once. Sequencing input: sorted CD4+, CD8+, or CD8+CD57+ T cells (not recorded which) from PBMCs. Every receptor here comes from a human donor in good health. The CDR3 runs from the conserved cysteine through the conserved F or W. Each record gives: CDR3 length, V gene, D gene, CDR3 protein. A D gene is named only where the DNA matches it firmly.

10	TRBV19	.	CAAGRAEAFF
15	TRBV12-3/TRBV12-4	.	CASSLRTANTGELFF
14	TRBV30	.	CAGGRDSNRNEQFF
14	TRBV20-1	TRBD2	CSARDSGRGNEQFF
14	TRBV7-2	TRBD2	CASSLARTSSEQYF
14	TRBV12-3/TRBV12-4	TRBD2	CASSFGTSVYEQYF
15	TRBV5-1	TRBD1	CANSPGQGGGSTIYF
16	TRBV6-5	TRBD2	CASRTSGGDSSYEQYF
15	TRBV10-3	TRBD1	CAISGSRDSYEEQYF
15	TRBV15	TRBD1	CATSRPGQVNTEAFF
18	TRBV24-1	.	CATSDPTGPYVDTGELFF
14	TRBV2	.	CASSKQGGGQPQHF
11	TRBV29-1	TRBD1	CSVLTGVEAFF
16	TRBV2	TRBD1	CASSSTTGELNSPLHF
15	TRBV6-4	.	CASSERAVANQPQHF
15	TRBV7-8	.	CASSLDSRQLNEQFF
18	TRBV10-3	TRBD2	CAISESTSGNFGTGELFF
14	TRBV10-2	TRBD1	CASSGQGTYNEQFF
16	TRBV10-1	TRBD2	CAITRVVAGGVNEQFF
15	TRBV24-1	.	CATSDPGTGDNEQFF
15	TRBV19	TRBD1	CATNDRGRRSGELFF
16	TRBV19	TRBD1	CASSENRGYRDTEAFF
14	TRBV5-4	TRBD1	CASSLGTGFGEQYF
14	TRBV11-2	.	CASSLGTNTGELFF
15	TRBV19	TRBD2	CASSSTASGGYEQYF
15	TRBV19	TRBD1	CASSTTGTGGSPLHF
16	TRBV7-9	.	CASSFEGGGPYNEQFF
11	TRBV20-1	.	CSATTSNTIYF
16	TRBV10-3	TRBD2	CASSLGSLAGDNEQFF
16	TRBV2	TRBD1	CASSLGKGGASYEQYF
13	TRBV20-1	.	CSARDLVAGGQYF
16	TRBV9	TRBD2	CASSYRTSGFPDTQYF
16	TRBV10-3	TRBD2	CAISESGGTSRSEQYF
14	TRBV27	.	CASSFGGSNTEAFF
14	TRBV2	.	CASRTYTGGSEAFF
14	TRBV20-1	.	CSASTVGQQETQYF
14	TRBV15	TRBD1	CATSRDRGAGELFF
14	TRBV9	.	CASSVGPSNTEAFF
15	TRBV10-2	.	CASNVEQGALYGYTF